Presented here are 29 T cell receptor beta chains from one specimen sequenced in a study of Ad26.COV2.S vaccination and SARS-CoV-2 variants (dated by TCRdb to the early 2020s). Receptor libraries were prepared by the immunoSEQ multiplex PCR assay. TCRdb holds this immuneACCESS table with in-frame rearrangements only. Some clones are missing; in checked studies, unresolved V genes explain under half, and the rest has no known cause. A total of about 680,000 clones appear in this sample, 80% to 90% of them only once. The top ten hold about 1.5% of the sample. Interpreted using the paper, the treatment or condition label stands for: roughly 18 received Ad26.COV2.S at low or high dose, single or two shots; a few received placebo; per-sample allocation not given. For vaccine and placebo recipients, the sequenced repertoires came from samples collected on day 63 after the first injection. This specimen consisted of peripheral blood, obtained in a trial of Ad26.COV2.S vaccine versus placebo. The receptors were gathered from a person between 18 and 65 years old who received the Ad26.COV2.S COVID-19 vaccine or a placebo.

The gene calls are TRBV9 and TRBJ2-7; D unclear. This CDR3 has 14 amino acids. The germline CDR1 and CDR2 sequences are SGDLS and YYNGEE. V gave up 0 bases and J gave up 3 bases, with 10 bases separating them. CDR3 bases: TGTGCCAGCAGCGTAGCTCCGGCAGGCTACGAGCAGTACTTC. Its translation: CASSVAPAGYEQYF.

The chain combines TRBV19 with TRBJ1-5; D is perhaps TRBD1 (6 bases). Trimming took off 10 bases at V and 0 bases at J, with 19 bases between the two ends. The germline CDR1 and CDR2 sequences are LNHDA and SQIVND (reference sequence). The CDR3 runs to 16 residues. CDR3 sequence reads: CATGAGTGYSNQPQHF. CDR3 nucleotide sequence: TGTGCCACAGGGGCAGGAACAGGGTATAGCAATCAGCCCCAGCATTTT.

CDR3 bases: TGTGCCAGCAACCCTAGCGGGGCCGGAGAGACCCAGTACTTC. Translating gives CASNPSGAGETQYF. The chain joins TRBV6-5 to TRBJ2-5, with 9 bases identical to TRBD2. The J segment lost 4 bases and the V segment lost 7 bases, leaving 7 bases of the junction unmatched. Germline CDR1 is MNHEY and CDR2 is SVGAGI. This CDR3 is 14 amino acids long.

V is TRBV19 and J is TRBJ1-2, with 9 bases aligning to TRBD1. CDR1 and CDR2 from the germline V gene are LNHDA and SQIVND (reference sequence). The CDR3 is made up of 14 amino acids. J lost 4 bases, V lost 7 bases, and 7 bases had no gene match. CDR3 protein: CASTSDRGFYGYTF. For the CDR3, the DNA is TGTGCCAGTACCTCGGACAGGGGCTTCTATGGCTACACCTTC.

CDR3 in amino acids: CASSLFGTENQPQHF. The CDR3 nucleotides are TGTGCCAGCAGCTTGTTTGGGACCGAAAATCAGCCCCAGCATTTT. The V and J genes are TRBV5-5 and TRBJ1-5, with D possibly TRBD1 on 5 matching bases. This CDR3 comprises 15 residues. V dropped 1 base and J dropped 4 bases, with 12 bases sitting between them. Germline CDR1 is SGHKS and CDR2 is YYEKEE (reference sequence).

The V gene is TRBV7-6, the J gene TRBJ2-3; D gene ambiguous. The CDR3 consists of 14 residues. V shed 2 bases and J shed 3 bases, with 9 bases lying between them. CDR1 is SGHVS and CDR2 is FNYEAQ in the germline V gene. The CDR3 spells CASSLSGVTDTQYF. CDR3 in DNA: TGTGCCAGCAGCTTATCAGGAGTAACAGATACGCAGTATTTT.

This clone appeared many times. This chain connects TRBV10-1 to TRBJ2-2; TRBD2 matches 8 bases. Looked up from germline, CDR1 is WNHNN and CDR2 is SYGVQD (reference sequence). With V trimmed by 3 bases and J by 4 bases, 1 base remained unmatched. The CDR3 totals 14 residues. The CDR3 nucleotides are TGCGCCAGCAGTGACGGGAGGGCCACCGGGGAGCTGTTTTTT. Translation: CASSDGRATGELFF.

The chain carries TRBV5-1 and TRBJ2-2; 8 bases match TRBD1. Germline V gene sequence: CDR1 SGHRS, CDR2 YFSETQ. The length of the CDR3 is 15 residues. V dropped 5 bases and J dropped 1; count of bases not matched to a gene: 4. In DNA, the CDR3 is TGCGCCAGCAGTCGACAGGGGCAGAACACCGGGGAGCTGTTTTTT. Its translation is CASSRQGQNTGELFF.

This rearrangement joins TRBV2 to TRBJ2-1, with D perhaps matching TRBD2 (5 bases). The CDR3 is made up of 12 amino acids. In germline, CDR1 is SNHLY, CDR2 FYNNEI. The germline V and J ends were trimmed by 4 bases and 7 bases, with 8 bases remaining between them. The DNA of the CDR3 is TGTGCCAGCAGTGGACTAAGAAATGAGCAGTTCTTC. Its protein product is CASSGLRNEQFF.

The rearrangement uses TRBV2 and TRBJ1-4; D remains ambiguous. The germline CDR1 and CDR2 sequences are SNHLY and FYNNEI. The CDR3 is 12 amino acids. With 6 bases removed from V and 8 bases from J, the gap between germline ends came to 10 bases. Written as DNA, the CDR3 is TGTGCCAGCAGCCAAATTTCAGAAAAACTGTTTTTT. This encodes CASSQISEKLFF.

This clone was detected only once. The V and J genes are TRBV28 and TRBJ2-3; TRBD2 matches 7 bases. This CDR3 spans 15 amino acids. From germline, CDR1 is MDHEN and CDR2 SYDVKM. With 8 bases clipped from V and 5 bases from J, the junction kept 13 bases outside the gene matches. This chain's CDR3 is CASGLAAASGDTQYF. The CDR3 DNA reads TGTGCCAGCGGGCTAGCGGCGGCAAGCGGAGATACGCAGTATTTT.

This clone was picked up one time. J is TRBJ2-5 and V is TRBV6-2 or TRBV6-3; 9 bases agree with TRBD1. CDR3 length equals 13 residues. Germline assignment: CDR1 MNHEY and CDR2 SVGEGT. V gave up 7 bases and J gave up 5 bases; unmatched junction bases: 5. The CDR3 reads CASTPTGGETQYF. The DNA for the CDR3 is TGTGCCAGCACCCCGACAGGGGGTGAGACCCAGTACTTC.

The chain is built from TRBV3-1 (or the pseudogene TRBV3-2) and TRBJ1-1; D might be TRBD1 (5 bases). Germline CDR1 and CDR2: LGHDT and YNNKEL (reference sequence). V dropped 6 bases and J dropped 4 bases, with 12 bases sitting between them. CDR3 length equals 13 residues. Here the CDR3 DNA reads TGTGCCAGCAGTAATGGGGGGGGCACTGAAGCTTTCTTT. It translates to CASSNGGGTEAFF.

This rearrangement joins TRBV7-2 to TRBJ2-2, with TRBD2 identical over 8 bases. Germline CDR1 reads SGHTA; CDR2 reads FQGNSA. V lost 8 bases and J lost 4; bases outside the gene matches: 3. This CDR3 has 13 residues. The CDR3 protein is CASRLASTGELFF. For the CDR3, the DNA is TGTGCCAGCCGACTAGCGAGCACCGGGGAGCTGTTTTTT.

This chain links TRBV5-1 with TRBJ2-3, with TRBD2 matching 10 bases. Looked up from germline, CDR1 is SGHRS and CDR2 is YFSETQ. V lost 1 base to trimming and J lost 2 bases; unmatched junction nucleotides: 13. This CDR3 contains 19 residues. The CDR3 DNA reads as TGCGCCAGCAGCTTGATCGGCCTAGCGGGAGTGGGGCCCACAGATACGCAGTATTTT. This gives the protein CASSLIGLAGVGPTDTQYF.

V is TRBV7-2 and J is TRBJ2-7; D gene uncertain. V was pared by 6 bases and J by 2 bases, with 8 bases between. CDR3 size: 12 residues. Germline CDR1 SGHTA, CDR2 FQGNSA. CDR3 sequence (DNA): TGTGCCAGCAGGGCCGCTACCTACGAGCAGTACTTC. As protein: CASRAATYEQYF.

V usage is TRBV18 and J usage is TRBJ2-5, with D possibly being TRBD1 (5 bases). This CDR3 comprises 14 residues. The V and J ends lost 4 bases and 5 bases respectively, with 14 bases between them. The germline gives CDR1 KGHSH, CDR2 LQKENI. The chain's CDR3 is CASSRDSHTETQYF. In DNA, the CDR3 is TGTGCCAGCTCACGAGACAGCCACACGGAGACCCAGTACTTC.

The chain uses TRBV27 and TRBJ2-1; TRBD1 might be the D (5 bases). V gave up 5 bases and J gave up 10 bases, with 15 bases separating them. This CDR3 spans 13 amino acids. Germline V gives CDR1 MNHEY, CDR2 SMNVEV (reference sequence). CDR3 loop: CASSPRPTGEQFF. CDR3 coding DNA: TGTGCCAGCAGTCCCCGACCCACAGGAGAGCAGTTCTTC.

This chain links TRBV7-2 with TRBJ1-5, with D possibly matching TRBD1 (5 bases). The V end was cut by 0 bases, the J end by 7 bases, with 16 bases between. Germline CDR1 reads SGHTA; CDR2 reads FQGNSA. The CDR3 spans 16 residues. The CDR3 loop reads CASSLALGRDKQPQHF. The CDR3 DNA follows: TGTGCCAGCAGCTTAGCGCTGGGCAGGGATAAGCAGCCCCAGCATTTT.

V usage is TRBV9 and J usage is TRBJ1-6; D is unresolved. Germline V gene data show CDR1 as SGDLS and CDR2 as YYNGEE. Trimming pared 0 bases from V and 14 bases from J, leaving 12 bases between. The CDR3 totals 13 residues. DNA of the CDR3: TGTGCCAGCAGCGTAGATGAGGCTAGAACCCTCCACTTT. Protein product: CASSVDEARTLHF. Full variable domain (remainder filled in from reference TRBV9 and TRBJ1-6): DSGVTQTPKHLITATGQRVTLRCSPRSGDLSVYWYQQSLDQGLQFLIQYYNGEERAKGNILERFSAQQFPDLHSELNLSSLELGDSALYFCASSVDEARTLHFGNGTRLTVT.

V usage is TRBV27 and J usage is TRBJ1-5; TRBD1 is a possible D gene (5 bases). Germline CDR1 MNHEY, CDR2 SMNVEV (reference sequence). Trimming shortened V by 5 bases and J by 1 base, and 12 bases separated the two germline ends. The CDR3 is 15 residues long. DNA of the CDR3: TGTGCCAGCAGTCCGGGACGGACGAGCAATCAGCCCCAGCATTTT. This encodes CASSPGRTSNQPQHF.

The chain uses TRBV18 and TRBJ1-2; TRBD1 aligns across 7 bases. The CDR3 covers 17 residues. With 1 base clipped from V and 0 bases from J, the junction kept 8 bases outside the gene matches. Germline V gene sequence: CDR1 KGHSH, CDR2 LQKENI. In nucleotides, the CDR3 is TGTGCCAGCTCACCACAACAGGGGACCGGTGCTAACTATGGCTACACCTTC. Amino acid sequence: CASSPQQGTGANYGYTF.

CDR3: CASSPQASDEKLFF. The DNA of the CDR3 is TGTGCCAGCAGCCCACAGGCATCCGATGAAAAACTGTTTTTT. V usage is TRBV11-2 and J usage is TRBJ1-4, with D perhaps matching TRBD1 (5 bases). This CDR3 has 14 amino acids. The V end lost 5 bases, the J end lost 6 bases, and 13 bases lay between the germline ends. Germline-derived CDR1 and CDR2 are SGHAT and FQNNGV.

This clone was detected once. The rearrangement joins TRBV6-4 to TRBJ2-2; D is perhaps TRBD1 or TRBD2 (5 bases each). Germline values: CDR1 MRHNA, CDR2 SNTAGT. The CDR3 is made up of 14 amino acids. The ends were cut back, 6 bases at V and 2 bases at J, with 10 bases in the middle. The CDR3 spells CASRAGTNTGELFF. As DNA, the CDR3 is TGTGCCAGCAGAGCCGGGACCAACACCGGGGAGCTGTTTTTT.

The chain carries TRBV4-3 and TRBJ1-1, with 8 bases fitting TRBD1. The CDR3 runs to 15 residues. Germline V gene lookup returns CDR1 LGHNA and CDR2 YSLEER. V was pared by 0 bases and J by 4 bases, with 4 bases of the junction left unmatched. CDR3: CASSQDSGGITEAFF. In DNA, the CDR3 is TGCGCCAGCAGCCAAGATTCAGGGGGCATCACTGAAGCTTTCTTT.

This chain uses TRBV7-8 with TRBJ1-1, with D perhaps TRBD1 (5 bases). Trimming cost V 1 base and J 0 bases, with 15 bases left between them. CDR1 and CDR2 (germline): SGHVS, FQNEAQ. CDR3 length: 17 residues. Here the CDR3 DNA reads TGTGCCAGCAGCTTAGACGTAGGGGAGCCTATGAACACTGAAGCTTTCTTT. Protein product: CASSLDVGEPMNTEAFF.

The chain recombines TRBV5-4 with TRBJ2-2, with D perhaps TRBD1 or TRBD2 (5 bases each). CDR1 and CDR2 from the germline V gene are SGHNT and YYREEE (reference sequence). V shed 0 bases and J shed 4 bases, with 10 bases lying between them. The CDR3 spans 15 residues. CDR3 sequence: CASSLAGASTGELFF. DNA of the CDR3: TGTGCCAGCAGCTTGGCCGGGGCGAGCACCGGGGAGCTGTTTTTT.

This rearrangement joins TRBV5-1 to TRBJ1-4, with D maybe TRBD1 (6 bases). The V end was cut by 0 bases, the J end by 5 bases, with 14 bases between. The CDR3 runs to 16 residues. Germline V gene sequence: CDR1 SGHRS, CDR2 YFSETQ. Here the CDR3 reads CASSLGTAFVNEKLFF. DNA for the CDR3: TGCGCCAGCAGCTTGGGGACAGCTTTCGTGAATGAAAAACTGTTTTTT.

This chain connects TRBV7-8 to TRBJ2-3, with 12 bases aligning to TRBD2. This CDR3 comprises 18 residues. The germline V gene encodes CDR1 SGHVS and CDR2 FQNEAQ. The junction had 12 bases not matched to a gene; V was cut back by 3 bases and J by 5 bases. Here the CDR3 reads CASSFDRLAGAHGDTQYF. CDR3 DNA: TGTGCCAGCAGCTTTGACAGACTAGCGGGGGCCCACGGAGATACGCAGTATTTT.